This T cell receptor beta chain stems from a study of cytomegalovirus exposure and HLA in healthy donors listed by TCRdb under 2017. The study in broad terms: In an earlier analysis of 587 of the donors, approximately 260 Gb of sequence data and 100 million or so unique TCR beta sequences from roughly 190 million T cells were reported. Donor age, sex, ethnicity and CMV serostatus were compiled alongside the repertoire data. The genetic ancestry cluster associated with self-reported Caucasian donors included around 76% of the roughly 400 genotyped donors. Every discovery cohort repertoire had been produced on one sequencing platform. About 310 gigabases of sequencing data and approximately 85 million unique TCR sequences were included in an early release covering 550 to 650 HLA-typed donors. A later genetic analysis took genome-wide SNP genotypes for about 65% of the 666 donors and used that subset as a discovery cohort. The study used immunosequencing to profile the T cell repertoires of 666 subjects and linked those repertoires to cytomegalovirus serostatus. Typing coverage differed by locus: A, B, C, DRB1 and DQB1 were typed in about 620-630 donors, DQA1 in 500 to 550, DPA1 in around 580, and DPB1 in about 450. To study patterns of TCR occurrence, a later analysis re-analyzed previously published TCR beta repertoires from more than 550 donors and added high-resolution HLA genotyping. An earlier analysis of fewer than 700 of the donors applied high-throughput TCR beta sequencing to assess whether each TCR beta V gene segment acted as functional or pseudogenic. High-throughput TCR immunosequencing, statistical association of individual TCRs with disease status, and machine learning were combined to predict cytomegalovirus infection status. The study was designed to test whether signatures of past pathogen exposure could be identified by cataloging public T cell receptors. Class I and class II HLA loci were covered by the typing at four-digit resolution. Among some 410 genotyped donors of the cohort, an average of approximately 240,000 unique TCR beta nucleotide sequences were sequenced per donor, roughly 18% of them non-productive. In the later analysis, no new phenotypic data were used to find candidate immune exposures; instead, reliance was placed on TCR beta sequences and their occurrence across donors. Several DR-DQ haplotypes were treated as single units for association and clustering because of strong linkage in the cohort. Besides the first cohort of some 670 subjects, a separate validation cohort made up of 120 different subjects was used.

The study at large found these results: Most CMV-associated TCR beta chains appeared to be HLA-restricted in a later analysis, and the HLA associations seemed to be driven largely by CMV exposure. In a later analysis, more than 15,000 TCR beta sequences were associated with specific HLA alleles at a false discovery rate of 0.05. A further reported finding was that TCR beta sequences accurately predicted the HLA-A and HLA-B alleles for most subjects in the first cohort. Assigning TCR associations to individual alleles was difficult when HLA alleles, especially DR and DQ, strongly co-occurred. A later genetic analysis associated a missense DCLRE1C variant with V-gene and J-gene trimming of TCR beta chains, and an independent cohort replicated the association. The authors suggested that the approach could potentially be extended to other disease states and immunological phenotypes. In a later analysis, several top co-occurrence clusters were reported to appear linked to parvovirus B19, influenza, CMV and Epstein-Barr virus. The 87-base-pair reads could not distinguish some IMGT-functional V segments, including TRBV6-2 and TRBV6-3, so those segments were excluded. In a later analysis, the rate of TCR association differed among HLA loci, with DRB1 alleles having the most associated TCRs and HLA-C alleles having the fewest. While some public TCRs were present in many individuals, most TCR sequences turned up only very rarely across donors. Presence/absence analyses assumed roughly uniform sequencing depth across donors, an assumption that may not hold. Because counts were too low, about 15 rarely observed V segments, including chromosome 9 orphons, were left out of the earlier analysis of 587 of the donors. The sequencing pipeline was judged likely to have produced a cluster of highly shared sequence variants as a technical artifact. In vitro tests confirmed that a few of the cytomegalovirus-associated TCR beta chains recognize cytomegalovirus antigens. The study listed approximately 160 TCR beta chains as associated with cytomegalovirus. Because some donors lacked HLA typing at each locus, the association tests relied only on the typed subset. In an earlier analysis of fewer than 750 of the donors, most TCR beta V segments were observed in productive rearrangements about 90% or about 30% of the time, broadly matching IMGT annotations. For the cohort, immune exposure information was limited to CMV serostatus. In a later analysis, HLA-associated TCR beta chains showed more clonal expansion and lower generation probabilities than non-associated chains that were equally common. Compared with the roughly 710-donor mean, donors in an Asian-associated ancestry cluster had fewer N-insertions in productive TCRs, according to a later genetic analysis. The classifier was reported to diagnose cytomegalovirus status with high specificity and sensitivity in both the original and validation cohorts. Correlated functional status among segregating V segments might reflect linkage disequilibrium, but an unknown experimental factor could not be ruled out. The cohort was sequenced for TCR beta chains only, and without alpha or paired-chain data the features that could be detected were limited.

Here V drops 4 bases and J drops 3 bases, and the junction holds 3 bases not matched to any gene. From cysteine to phenylalanine, the CDR3 is 14 amino acids long. The sequence is cut down to CDR3 DNA, 42 bases in frame from base 1. From the germline V gene (reference sequence), CDR1 is LNHDA and CDR2 is SQIVND. Comments on this clone: It lacks a known antigen. The record has no base qualities; no much larger clone is one base away.

The cohort was made up of 666 healthy bone marrow donors. At the time of sampling, every cohort member was nominally healthy, though immune exposures that went unrecorded were likely present. The donor tested CMV seropositive, placing the donor among the 289 seropositive members of the cohort. A peripheral blood sample was provided by each donor, and peripheral blood mononuclear cells were used for TCR beta sequencing. The Qiagen DNeasy Blood Extraction Kit was used to extract genomic DNA from the blood cell samples. Library prep was done by the immunoSEQ multiplex PCR assay. For the multiplex PCR, a mixture combining 60 forward primers for TCR Vbeta segments and 13 reverse primers for TCR Jbeta segments was used. The CDR3 region of rearranged TCR beta genes was amplified from genomic DNA by a multiplex PCR assay. On the Illumina HiSeq System, the amplified TCR beta libraries were sequenced as 87-base-pair reads. The paper's data handling went like this. In a later analysis, some 80 million unique TCR beta chains were counted across the 500 to 700 repertoires, and approximately 11 million of these chains were shared by at least two donors. Raw reads were error-corrected and collapsed into unique sequences by a nearest-neighbor algorithm in which closely related sequences were merged to remove PCR and sequencing errors. V, D and J gene segments were assigned by aligning CDR3 sequences to IMGT reference sequences. Each retained sequence needed at least a six-nucleotide match to both a V gene segment and a J gene segment. Rearrangements were classified as productive when the CDR3 lacked stop codons and remained in frame with V and J, and all other rearrangements were classified as non-productive. Following IMGT convention, CDR3 was defined as the stretch from the second conserved V-encoded cysteine to the conserved J-encoded phenylalanine. In an earlier analysis of just under 600 of the donors, sequences lacking an unambiguous match to a single V gene segment were excluded. An earlier analysis of some 610 of the donors called V segments functional above 56.7% productive rearrangements and segregating when the between-donor standard deviation exceeded 5%. A statistical classification framework was developed to diagnose cytomegalovirus status using the catalog of TCR beta chain sequences. A later analysis assigned V and J genes by comparing TCR nucleotide sequences with IMGT/GENE-DB human TR gene sequences. Using the TCRdist pipeline, a later analysis assigned CDR3 sequences along with most-parsimonious VDJ recombination scenarios. In a later analysis, each TCR beta chain was defined by its CDR3 amino acid sequence together with its V-gene family, and reads without a unique V-gene family were excluded. To address suspected cross-contamination and a sequencing artifact, a later analysis removed several hundred highly shared, low-generation-probability nucleotide sequences. A later analysis calculated a clonal expansion index for each public chain from normalized within-repertoire ranks of inferred template counts. In a later analysis, generation probabilities were computed with a VDJ recombination model fitted to out-of-frame rearrangements, and the resulting probabilities were checked against IGoR. In a later analysis, TCR-TCR, TCR-HLA and TCR-CMV co-occurrence was scored with hypergeometric tests, and a repertoire-size bias correction was applied to TCR pairs. False discovery rates were estimated in a later analysis by permuting HLA or CMV assignments 20 times. In a later analysis, co-occurring TCRs were grouped with DBSCAN, and TCRdist sequence similarity was added when clustering was performed within HLA-allele-positive subsets. For co-occurrence clustering, repertoires with fewer than 30,000 or more than 120,000 public chains were excluded, along with roughly five repertoires with anomalous nucleotide sharing. TCRdb stores this immuneACCESS table with in-frame sequences only. Part of the clones is absent; in the studies checked, under half of the shortfall reflects unresolved V genes, and no reason is known for the rest. The DNA was the basis for D and trimming; V, J and clone size are from that table. The sample table lists around 130,000 clones, over 75% of them with a count of one. Of the sample, around 5.5% falls within the top ten clones.

Sequenced: PBMCs. The V and J genes are TRBV19 and TRBJ1-5; TRBD1 aligns with 7 central bases. This receptor was identified in a man aged 18-30 years in good health and CMV-seropositive. The nucleotides are TGTGCCAGTAGTAAGGGACAGTCCAATCAGCCCCAGCATTTT. The resulting protein is CASSKGQSNQPQHF.